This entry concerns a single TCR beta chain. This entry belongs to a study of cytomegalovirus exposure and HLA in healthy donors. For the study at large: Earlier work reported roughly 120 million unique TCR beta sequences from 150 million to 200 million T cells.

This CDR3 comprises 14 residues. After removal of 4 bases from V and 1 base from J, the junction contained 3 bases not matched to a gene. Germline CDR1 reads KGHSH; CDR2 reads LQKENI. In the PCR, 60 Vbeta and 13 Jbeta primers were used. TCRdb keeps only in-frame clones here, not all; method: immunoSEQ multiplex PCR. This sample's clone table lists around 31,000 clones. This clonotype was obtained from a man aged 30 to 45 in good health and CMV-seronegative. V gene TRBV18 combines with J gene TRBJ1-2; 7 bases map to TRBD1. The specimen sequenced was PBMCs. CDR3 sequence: CASSQQGLNYGYTF. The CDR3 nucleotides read TGTGCCAGCTCACAACAGGGGCTTAACTATGGCTACACCTTC. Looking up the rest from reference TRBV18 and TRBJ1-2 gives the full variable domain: NAGVMQNPRHLVRRRGQEARLRCSPMKGHSHVYWYRQLPEEGLKFMVYLQKENIIDESGMPKERFSAEFPKEGPSILRIQQVVRGDSAAYFCASSQQGLNYGYTFGSGTRLTVV.